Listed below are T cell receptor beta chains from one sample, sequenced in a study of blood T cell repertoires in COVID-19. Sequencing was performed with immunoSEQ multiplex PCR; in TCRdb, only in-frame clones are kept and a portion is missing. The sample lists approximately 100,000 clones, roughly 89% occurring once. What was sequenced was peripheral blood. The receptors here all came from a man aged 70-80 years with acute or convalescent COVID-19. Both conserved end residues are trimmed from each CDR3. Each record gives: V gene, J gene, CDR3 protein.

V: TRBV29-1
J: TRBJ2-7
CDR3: SVEGDRAYEQY

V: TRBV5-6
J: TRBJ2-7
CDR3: ASTTGTSAYEQY

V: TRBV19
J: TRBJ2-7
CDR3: ASSEDRDGTYEQY

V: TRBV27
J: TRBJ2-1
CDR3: ASSWGDRDFSYNEQF

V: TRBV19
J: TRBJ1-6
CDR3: ASSLTGGNSPLH

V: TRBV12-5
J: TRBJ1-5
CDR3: ASGLARTGGSQPQH

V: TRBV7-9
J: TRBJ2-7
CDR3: ASSLGTAPNLE

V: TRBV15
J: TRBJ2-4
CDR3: ATSREKGGLAKNIQY

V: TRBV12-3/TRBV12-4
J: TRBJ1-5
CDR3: ASSRISNQPQH

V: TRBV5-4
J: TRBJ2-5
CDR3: ASSLSGRGQETQY

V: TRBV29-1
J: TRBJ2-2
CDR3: SVVQPGTGELF

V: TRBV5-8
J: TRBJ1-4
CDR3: ASRPLWGGEKLF

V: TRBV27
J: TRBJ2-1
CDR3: ASSLSLNEQF

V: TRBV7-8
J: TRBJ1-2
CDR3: ASTMDSDYGYT

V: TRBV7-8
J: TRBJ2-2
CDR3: ASSPIPGQGFSGELF

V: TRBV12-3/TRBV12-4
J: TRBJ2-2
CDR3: ASRVAGAGELF

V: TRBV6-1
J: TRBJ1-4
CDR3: ASSERTGSNEKLF

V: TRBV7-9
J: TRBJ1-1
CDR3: ASSTRQGWKAF

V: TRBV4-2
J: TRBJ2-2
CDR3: ASSQEGAGTGELF

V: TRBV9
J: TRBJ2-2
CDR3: ASSVVGGSGELF

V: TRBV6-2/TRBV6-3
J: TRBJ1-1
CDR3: ASSYLQNTEAF

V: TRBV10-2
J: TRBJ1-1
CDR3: AIRVSVNTEAF

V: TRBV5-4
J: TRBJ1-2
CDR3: ASSRGGQGYGYT

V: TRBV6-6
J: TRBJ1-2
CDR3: ATSSNSYGYT

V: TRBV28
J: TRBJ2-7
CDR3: ASSLWGQGALEQY

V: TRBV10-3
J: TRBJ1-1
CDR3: AISETPTEYTEAF

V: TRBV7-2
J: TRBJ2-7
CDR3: ASSLEVGGPYEQY